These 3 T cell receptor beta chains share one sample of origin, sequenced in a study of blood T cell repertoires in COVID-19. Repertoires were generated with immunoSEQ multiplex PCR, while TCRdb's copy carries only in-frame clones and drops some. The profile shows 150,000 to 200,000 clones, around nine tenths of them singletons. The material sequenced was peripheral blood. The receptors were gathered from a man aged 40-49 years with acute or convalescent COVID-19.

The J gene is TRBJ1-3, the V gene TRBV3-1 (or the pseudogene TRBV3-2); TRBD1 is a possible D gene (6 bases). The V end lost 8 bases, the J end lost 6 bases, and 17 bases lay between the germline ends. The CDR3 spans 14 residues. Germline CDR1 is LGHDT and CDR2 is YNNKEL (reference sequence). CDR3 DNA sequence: TGTGCCAGCGCTCTCCAGGGGACATTAAACACCATATATTTT. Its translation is CASALQGTLNTIYF.

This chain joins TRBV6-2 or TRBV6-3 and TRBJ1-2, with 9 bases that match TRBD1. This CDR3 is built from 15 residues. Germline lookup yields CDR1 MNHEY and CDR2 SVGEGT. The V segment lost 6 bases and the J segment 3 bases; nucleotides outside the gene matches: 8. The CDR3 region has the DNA TGTGCCAGCAGCCCTAGGACAGGGGCCGACTATGGCTACACCTTC. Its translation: CASSPRTGADYGYTF.

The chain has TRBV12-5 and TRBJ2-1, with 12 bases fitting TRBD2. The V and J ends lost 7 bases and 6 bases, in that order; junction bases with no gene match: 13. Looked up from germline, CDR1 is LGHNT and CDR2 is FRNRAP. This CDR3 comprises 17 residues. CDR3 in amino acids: CASAMGSSGGAGNEQFF. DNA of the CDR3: TGTGCTAGTGCCATGGGGTCTAGCGGGGGGGCTGGCAATGAGCAGTTCTTC.